The present T cell receptor beta chain was sequenced within a study of shared clonotypes between healthy human individuals. Produced via immunoSEQ multiplex PCR; TCRdb's table is partial and in-frame only. The sample shows roughly 2 million clones, nearly 97% of them seen only once. What was sequenced was naive CD4+ T cells sorted from blood. The subset here: CD45RA+ positively selected. This clonotype was obtained from a man younger than 35 in good health.

CDR3 DNA: TGTGCCAGCAGCTCCCTTGGACAGGGTCCCTACGAGCAGTACTTC. Translating it yields CASSSLGQGPYEQYF. The chain combines TRBV11-2 with TRBJ2-7; 8 bases fit TRBD1. CDR3 size: 15 residues. With V trimmed by 4 bases and J by 2 bases, 7 bases remained unmatched. Germline V gene lookup returns CDR1 SGHAT and CDR2 FQNNGV.